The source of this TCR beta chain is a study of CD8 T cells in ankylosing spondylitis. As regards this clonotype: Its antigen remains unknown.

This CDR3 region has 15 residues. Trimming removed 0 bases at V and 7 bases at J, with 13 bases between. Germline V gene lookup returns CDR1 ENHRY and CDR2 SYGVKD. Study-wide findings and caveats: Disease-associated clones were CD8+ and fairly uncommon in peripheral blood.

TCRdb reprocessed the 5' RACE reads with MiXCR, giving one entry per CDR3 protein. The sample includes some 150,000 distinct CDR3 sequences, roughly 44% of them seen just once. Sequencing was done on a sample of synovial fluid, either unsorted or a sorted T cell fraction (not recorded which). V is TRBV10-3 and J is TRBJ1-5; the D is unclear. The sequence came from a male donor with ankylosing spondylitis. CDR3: CAISESEGRKQPQHF. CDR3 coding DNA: TGTGCCATCAGTGAGTCGGAAGGAAGAAAGCAGCCCCAGCATTTT.